These 5 T cell receptor beta chains came from one sample sequenced in a study of shared clonotypes between healthy human individuals. Clones were sequenced by immunoSEQ multiplex PCR, and TCRdb holds only the in-frame ones, with some missing. The repertoire consists of 2 million to 2.5 million clones, with about 92% occurring once and the leading ten covering under 2%. Positive CCR7 selection of CD45RO-negative cells yielded the naive CD8 cells, and terminally differentiated effector memory CD45RA+ cells were excluded. The specimen sequenced was naive CD8+ T cells from PBMCs. The receptors derive from a man aged 18 to 35 in good health. Some clones in this sample may be carry-over from other donors' samples.

This chain uses TRBV7-2 with TRBJ2-5, with D tentatively TRBD2 (6 bases). Germline assignment: CDR1 SGHTA and CDR2 FQGNSA. The CDR3 is 15 amino acids. With 4 bases removed from V and 4 bases from J, the gap between germline ends came to 16 bases. CDR3: CASSSRDFQIETQYF. CDR3 DNA sequence: TGTGCCAGCAGCTCGCGGGACTTTCAAATAGAGACCCAGTACTTC.

A few counts support this clone. This rearrangement joins TRBV28 to TRBJ2-1; 9 nucleotides agree with TRBD2. The trim removed 6 bases at V and 7 bases at J, leaving 10 bases unmatched. The CDR3 covers 15 residues. Germline loops: CDR1 MDHEN, CDR2 SYDVKM. DNA of the CDR3: TGTGCCAGCAGCCGTTGGCGGGAGGGCCAAAATGAGCAGTTCTTC. Translated, it gives CASSRWREGQNEQFF.

This sequence joins TRBV27 and TRBJ2-1; 9 nucleotides align to TRBD2. The length of the CDR3 is 17 residues. J was trimmed by 7 bases and V by 2 bases; bases with no gene match: 12. Germline V gene sequence: CDR1 MNHEY, CDR2 SMNVEV (reference sequence). The CDR3 DNA follows: TGTGCCAGCAGTTTACCAAAGATAGCGGGAGATGTAAATGAGCAGTTCTTC. Amino acids: CASSLPKIAGDVNEQFF.

The chain links TRBV5-8 to TRBJ1-2; a possible D gene is TRBD1 (5 bases). The CDR3 has 13 amino acids. Deletions cut 0 bases from V and 8 bases from J, with 11 bases between. The V gene's germline CDR1 is SGHTS and CDR2 YDEGEE. CDR3 in DNA: TGTGCCAGCAGCTTGGGGGACGGAACCGGCTACACCTTC. This codes for CASSLGDGTGYTF.

This chain joins TRBV15 and TRBJ1-5; no definite D call. Germline values: CDR1 LNHNV, CDR2 YYDKDF (reference sequence). With 5 bases removed from V and 6 bases from J, the gap between germline ends came to 14 bases. This CDR3 is 14 amino acids long. This CDR3 is CATSDDISSQPQHF. As DNA, the CDR3 is TGTGCCACCAGCGACGACATATCGAGTCAGCCCCAGCATTTT.